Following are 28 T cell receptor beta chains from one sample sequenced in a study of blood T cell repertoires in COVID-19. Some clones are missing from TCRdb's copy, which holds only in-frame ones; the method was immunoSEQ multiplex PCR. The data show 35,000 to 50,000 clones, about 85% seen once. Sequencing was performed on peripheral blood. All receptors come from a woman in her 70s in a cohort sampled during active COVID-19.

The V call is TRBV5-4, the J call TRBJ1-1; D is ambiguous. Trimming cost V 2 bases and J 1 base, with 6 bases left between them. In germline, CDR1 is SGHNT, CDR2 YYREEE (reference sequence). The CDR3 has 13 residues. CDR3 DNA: TGTGCCAGCAGCTTCCCAGGGAACACTGAAGCTTTCTTT. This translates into CASSFPGNTEAFF.

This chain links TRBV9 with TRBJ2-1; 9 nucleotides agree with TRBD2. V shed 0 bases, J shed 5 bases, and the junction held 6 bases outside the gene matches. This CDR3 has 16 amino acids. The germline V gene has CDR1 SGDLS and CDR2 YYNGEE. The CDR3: CASSVDSSGRNNEQFF. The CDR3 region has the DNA TGTGCCAGCAGCGTAGATTCAAGCGGGAGGAACAATGAGCAGTTCTTC.

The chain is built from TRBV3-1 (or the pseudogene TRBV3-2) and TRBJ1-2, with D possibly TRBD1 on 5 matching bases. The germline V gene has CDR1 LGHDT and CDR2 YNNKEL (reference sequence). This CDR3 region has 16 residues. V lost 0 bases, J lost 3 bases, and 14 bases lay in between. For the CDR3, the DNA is TGTGCCAGCAGCCAAGATCGGCGGCAGGGTTACTATGGCTACACCTTC. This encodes CASSQDRRQGYYGYTF.

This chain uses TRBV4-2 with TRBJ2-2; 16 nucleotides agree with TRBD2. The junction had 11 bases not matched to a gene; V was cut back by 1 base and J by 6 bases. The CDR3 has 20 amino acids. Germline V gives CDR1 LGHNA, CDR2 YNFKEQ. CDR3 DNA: TGTGCCAGCAGCCAAGTGGGGGGACTAGCGGGAGGGTGGTCTTCCGGGGAGCTGTTTTTT. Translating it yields CASSQVGGLAGGWSSGELFF.

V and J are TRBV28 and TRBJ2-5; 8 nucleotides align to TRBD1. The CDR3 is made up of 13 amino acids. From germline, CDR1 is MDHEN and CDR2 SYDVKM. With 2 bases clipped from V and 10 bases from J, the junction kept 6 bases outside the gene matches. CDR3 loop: CASSLITQGGQYF. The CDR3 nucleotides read TGTGCCAGCAGTTTAATTACACAGGGGGGCCAGTACTTC. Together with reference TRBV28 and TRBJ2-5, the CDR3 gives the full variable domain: DVKVTQSSRYLVKRTGEKVFLECVQDMDHENMFWYRQDPGLGLRLIYFSYDVKMKEKGDIPEGYSVSREKKERFSLILESASTNQTSMYLCASSLITQGGQYFGPGTRLLVL.

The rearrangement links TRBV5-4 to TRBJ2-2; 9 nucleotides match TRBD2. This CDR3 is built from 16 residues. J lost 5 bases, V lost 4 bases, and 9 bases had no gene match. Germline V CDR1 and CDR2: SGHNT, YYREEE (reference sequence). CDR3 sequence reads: CASSPEGSGSTGELFF. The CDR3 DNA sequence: TGTGCCAGCAGCCCCGAGGGTAGCGGGAGTACCGGGGAGCTGTTTTTT.

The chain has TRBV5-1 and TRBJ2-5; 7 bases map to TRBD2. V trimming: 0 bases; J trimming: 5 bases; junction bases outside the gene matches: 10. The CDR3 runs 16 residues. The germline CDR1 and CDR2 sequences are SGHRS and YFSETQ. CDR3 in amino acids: CASSLAAAGAGETQYF. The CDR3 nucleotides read TGCGCCAGCAGCTTGGCTGCGGCGGGAGCAGGGGAGACCCAGTACTTC.

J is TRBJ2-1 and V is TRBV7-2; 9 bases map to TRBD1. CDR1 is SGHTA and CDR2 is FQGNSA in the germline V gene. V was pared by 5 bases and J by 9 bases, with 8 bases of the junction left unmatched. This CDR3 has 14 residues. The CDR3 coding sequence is TGTGCCAGCAGCCCCCGGACAGGGGAGGGTGAGCAGTTCTTC. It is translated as CASSPRTGEGEQFF.

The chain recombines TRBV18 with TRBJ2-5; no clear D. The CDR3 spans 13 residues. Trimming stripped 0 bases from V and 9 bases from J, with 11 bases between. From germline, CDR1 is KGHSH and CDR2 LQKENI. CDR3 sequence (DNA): TGTGCCAGCTCACCACCGGTCAGATCCCCCCAGTACTTC. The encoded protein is CASSPPVRSPQYF.

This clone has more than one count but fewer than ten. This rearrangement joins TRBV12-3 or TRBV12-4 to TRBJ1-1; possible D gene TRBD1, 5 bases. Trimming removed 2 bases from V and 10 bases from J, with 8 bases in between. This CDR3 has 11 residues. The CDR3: CASSLTTGAFF. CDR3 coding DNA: TGTGCCAGCAGTTTAACAACAGGAGCTTTCTTT.

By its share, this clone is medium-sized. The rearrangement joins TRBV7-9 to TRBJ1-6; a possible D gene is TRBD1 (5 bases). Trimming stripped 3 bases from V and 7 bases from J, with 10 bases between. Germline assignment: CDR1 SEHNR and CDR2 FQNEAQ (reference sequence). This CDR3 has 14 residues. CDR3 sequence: CASSFDSYNSPLHF. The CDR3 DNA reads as TGTGCCAGCAGCTTCGACAGTTACAATTCACCCCTCCACTTT.

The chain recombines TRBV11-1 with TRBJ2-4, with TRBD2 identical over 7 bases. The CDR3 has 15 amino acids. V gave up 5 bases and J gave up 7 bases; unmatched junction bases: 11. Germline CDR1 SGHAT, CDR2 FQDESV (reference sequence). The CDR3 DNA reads TGTGCCAGCAGCCCCTCGGGGGGACCAGGGAACATTCAGTACTTC. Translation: CASSPSGGPGNIQYF. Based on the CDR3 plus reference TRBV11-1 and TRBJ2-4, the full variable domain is EAEVAQSPRYKITEKSQAVAFWCDPISGHATLYWYRQILGQGPELLVQFQDESVVDDSQLPKDRFSAERLKGVDSTLKIQPAELGDSAMYLCASSPSGGPGNIQYFGAGTRLSVL.

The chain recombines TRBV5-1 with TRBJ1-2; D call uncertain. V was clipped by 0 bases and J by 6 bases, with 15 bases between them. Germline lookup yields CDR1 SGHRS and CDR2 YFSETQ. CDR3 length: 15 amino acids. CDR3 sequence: CASSLEVQDVDGYTF. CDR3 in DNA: TGCGCCAGCAGCTTGGAAGTGCAGGATGTGGATGGCTACACCTTC.

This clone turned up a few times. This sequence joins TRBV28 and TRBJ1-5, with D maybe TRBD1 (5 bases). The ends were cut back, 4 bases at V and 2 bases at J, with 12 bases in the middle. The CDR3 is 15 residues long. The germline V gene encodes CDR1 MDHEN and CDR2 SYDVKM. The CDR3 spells CASSSRQGGNQPQHF. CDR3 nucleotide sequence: TGTGCCAGCAGTTCCCGGCAGGGCGGCAATCAGCCCCAGCATTTT. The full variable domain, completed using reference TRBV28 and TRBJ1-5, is DVKVTQSSRYLVKRTGEKVFLECVQDMDHENMFWYRQDPGLGLRLIYFSYDVKMKEKGDIPEGYSVSREKKERFSLILESASTNQTSMYLCASSSRQGGNQPQHFGDGTRLSIL.

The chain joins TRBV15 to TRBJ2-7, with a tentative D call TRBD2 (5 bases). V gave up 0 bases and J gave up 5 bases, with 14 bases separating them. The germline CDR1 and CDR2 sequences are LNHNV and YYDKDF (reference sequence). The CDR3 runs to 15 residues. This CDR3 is CATSRDRIIGDEQYF. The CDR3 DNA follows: TGTGCCACCAGCAGAGATCGTATAATCGGGGACGAGCAGTACTTC.

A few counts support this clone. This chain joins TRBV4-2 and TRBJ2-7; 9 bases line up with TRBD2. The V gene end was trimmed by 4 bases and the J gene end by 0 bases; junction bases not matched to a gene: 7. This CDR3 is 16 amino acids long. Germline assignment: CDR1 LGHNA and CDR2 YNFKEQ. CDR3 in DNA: TGTGCCAGCAGCCCGGAGGGGACTAGCTACTCCTACGAGCAGTACTTC. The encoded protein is CASSPEGTSYSYEQYF.

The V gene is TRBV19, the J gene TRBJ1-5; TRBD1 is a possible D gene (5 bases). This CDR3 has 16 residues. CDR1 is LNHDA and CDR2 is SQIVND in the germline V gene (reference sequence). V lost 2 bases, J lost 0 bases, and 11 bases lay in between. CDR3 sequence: CASSISGGYSNQPQHF. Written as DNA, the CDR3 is TGTGCCAGTAGTATAAGCGGGGGATATAGCAATCAGCCCCAGCATTTT.

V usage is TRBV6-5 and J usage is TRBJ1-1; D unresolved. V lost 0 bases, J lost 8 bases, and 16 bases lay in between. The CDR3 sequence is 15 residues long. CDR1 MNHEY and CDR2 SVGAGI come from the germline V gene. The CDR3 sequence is CASSYSIRPEGEAFF. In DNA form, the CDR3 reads TGTGCCAGCAGTTACTCAATCAGGCCAGAGGGAGAAGCTTTCTTT.

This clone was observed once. Here the CDR3 DNA reads TGTGCCAGTAGTACCCCGGGACTAGATTTGGGAGAGCAGTTCTTC. The encoded protein is CASSTPGLDLGEQFF. J is TRBJ2-1 and V is TRBV19, with 8 nucleotides matching TRBD2. Germline lookup yields CDR1 LNHDA and CDR2 SQIVND (reference sequence). J was trimmed by 10 bases and V by 4 bases; bases with no gene match: 12. The CDR3 totals 15 residues. Looking up the rest from reference TRBV19 and TRBJ2-1 gives the full variable domain: DGGITQSPKYLFRKEGQNVTLSCEQNLNHDAMYWYRQDPGQGLRLIYYSQIVNDFQKGDIAEGYSVSREKKESFPLTVTSAQKNPTAFYLCASSTPGLDLGEQFFGPGTRLTVL.

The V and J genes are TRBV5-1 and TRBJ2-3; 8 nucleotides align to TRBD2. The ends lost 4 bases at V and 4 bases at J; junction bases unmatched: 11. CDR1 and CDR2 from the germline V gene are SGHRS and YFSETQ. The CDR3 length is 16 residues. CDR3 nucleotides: TGCGCCAGCAGCCTGACCGGGACTAGTTACGCAGATACGCAGTATTTT. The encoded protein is CASSLTGTSYADTQYF. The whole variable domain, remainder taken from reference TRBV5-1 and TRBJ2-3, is KAGVTQTPRYLIKTRGQQVTLSCSPISGHRSVSWYQQTPGQGLQFLFEYFSETQRNKGNFPGRFSGRQFSNSRSEMNVSTLELGDSALYLCASSLTGTSYADTQYFGPGTRLTVL.

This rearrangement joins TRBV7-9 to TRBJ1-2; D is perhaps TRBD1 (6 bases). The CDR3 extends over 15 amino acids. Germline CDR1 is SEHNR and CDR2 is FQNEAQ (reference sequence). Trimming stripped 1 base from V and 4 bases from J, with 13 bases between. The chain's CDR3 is CASSLGEGHIYGYTF. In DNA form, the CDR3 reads TGTGCCAGCAGCTTAGGGGAGGGACACATCTATGGCTACACCTTC.

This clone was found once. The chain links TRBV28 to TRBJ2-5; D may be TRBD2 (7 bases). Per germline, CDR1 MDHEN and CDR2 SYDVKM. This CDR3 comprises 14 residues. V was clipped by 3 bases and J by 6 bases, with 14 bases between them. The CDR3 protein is CASSFSGGGKTQYF. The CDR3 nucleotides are TGTGCCAGCAGTTTTTCGGGGGGCGGGAAGACCCAGTACTTC.

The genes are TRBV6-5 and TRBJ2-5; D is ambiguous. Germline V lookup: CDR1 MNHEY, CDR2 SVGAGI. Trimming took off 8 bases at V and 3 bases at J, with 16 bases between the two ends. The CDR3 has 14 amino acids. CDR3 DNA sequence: TGTGCCAGCGCTCCTCGCCCCGGTGAAGAGACCCAGTACTTC. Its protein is CASAPRPGEETQYF.

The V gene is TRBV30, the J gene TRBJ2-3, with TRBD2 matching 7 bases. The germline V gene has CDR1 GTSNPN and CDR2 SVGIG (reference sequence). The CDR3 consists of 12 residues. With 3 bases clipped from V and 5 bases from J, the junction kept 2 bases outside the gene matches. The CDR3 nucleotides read TGTGCCTGGAGGACGGGAGGAGATACGCAGTATTTT. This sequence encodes CAWRTGGDTQYF.

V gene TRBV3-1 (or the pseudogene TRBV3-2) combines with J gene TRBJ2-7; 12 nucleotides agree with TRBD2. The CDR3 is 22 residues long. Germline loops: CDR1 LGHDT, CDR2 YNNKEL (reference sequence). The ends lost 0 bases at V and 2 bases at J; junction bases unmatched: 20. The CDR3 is CASSQDRRIGTSGPYSTYEQYF. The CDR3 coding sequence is TGTGCCAGCAGCCAAGATCGTAGAATAGGGACTAGCGGGCCTTATTCAACCTACGAGCAGTACTTC.

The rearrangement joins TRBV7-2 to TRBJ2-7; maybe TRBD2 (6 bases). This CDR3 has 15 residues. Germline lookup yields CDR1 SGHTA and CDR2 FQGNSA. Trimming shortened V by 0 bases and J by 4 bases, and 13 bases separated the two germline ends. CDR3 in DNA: TGTGCCAGCAGCTTAGCGTGGGTAGCGGAGTACGAGCAGTACTTC. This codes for CASSLAWVAEYEQYF. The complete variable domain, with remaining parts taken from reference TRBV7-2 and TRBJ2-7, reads GAGVSQSPSNKVTEKGKDVELRCDPISGHTALYWYRQSLGQGLEFLIYFQGNSAPDKSGLPSDRFSAERTGGSVSTLTIQRTQQEDSAVYLCASSLAWVAEYEQYFGPGTRLTVT.

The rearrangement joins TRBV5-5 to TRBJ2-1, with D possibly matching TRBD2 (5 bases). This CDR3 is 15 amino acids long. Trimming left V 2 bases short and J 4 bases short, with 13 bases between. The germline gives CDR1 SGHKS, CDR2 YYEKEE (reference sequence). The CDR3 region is CASSFQADPYNEQFF. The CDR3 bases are TGTGCCAGCAGCTTCCAAGCGGACCCATACAATGAGCAGTTCTTC.

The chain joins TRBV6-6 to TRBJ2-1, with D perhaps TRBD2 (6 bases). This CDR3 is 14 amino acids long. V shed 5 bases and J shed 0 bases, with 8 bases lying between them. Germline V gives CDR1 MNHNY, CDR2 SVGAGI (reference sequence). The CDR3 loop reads CASSRDFSYNEQFF. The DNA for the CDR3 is TGTGCCAGCAGTCGGGACTTCTCCTACAATGAGCAGTTCTTC.